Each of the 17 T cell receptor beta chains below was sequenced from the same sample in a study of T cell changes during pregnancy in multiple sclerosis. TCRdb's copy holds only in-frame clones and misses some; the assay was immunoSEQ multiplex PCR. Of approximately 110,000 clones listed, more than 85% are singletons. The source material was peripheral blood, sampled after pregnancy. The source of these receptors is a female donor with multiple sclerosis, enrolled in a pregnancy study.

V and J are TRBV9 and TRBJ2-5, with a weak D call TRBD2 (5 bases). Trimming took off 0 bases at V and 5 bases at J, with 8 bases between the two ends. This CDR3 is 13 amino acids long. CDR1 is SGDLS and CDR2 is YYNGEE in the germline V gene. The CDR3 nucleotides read TGTGCCAGCAGCGTAGGCCAGCGGGAGACCCAGTACTTC. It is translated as CASSVGQRETQYF.

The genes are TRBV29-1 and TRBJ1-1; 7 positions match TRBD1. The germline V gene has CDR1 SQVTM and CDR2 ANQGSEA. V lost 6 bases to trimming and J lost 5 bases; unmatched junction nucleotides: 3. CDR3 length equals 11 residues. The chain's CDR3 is CSVYRGTEAFF. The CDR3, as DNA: TGCAGCGTGTACAGGGGAACTGAAGCTTTCTTT.

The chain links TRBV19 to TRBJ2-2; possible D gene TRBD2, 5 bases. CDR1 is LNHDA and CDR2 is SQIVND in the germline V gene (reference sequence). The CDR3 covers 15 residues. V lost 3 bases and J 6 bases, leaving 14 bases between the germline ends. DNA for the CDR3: TGTGCCAGTAGTATTATCCCCCCCGGGGCCGGGGAGCTGTTTTTT. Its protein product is CASSIIPPGAGELFF.

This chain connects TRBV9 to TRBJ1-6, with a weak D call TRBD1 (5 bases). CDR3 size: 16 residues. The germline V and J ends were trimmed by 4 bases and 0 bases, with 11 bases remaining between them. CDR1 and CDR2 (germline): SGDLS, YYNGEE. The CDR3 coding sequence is TGTGCCAGCAGCTTGCGGGGGAGCTCCTATAATTCACCCCTCCACTTT. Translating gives CASSLRGSSYNSPLHF.

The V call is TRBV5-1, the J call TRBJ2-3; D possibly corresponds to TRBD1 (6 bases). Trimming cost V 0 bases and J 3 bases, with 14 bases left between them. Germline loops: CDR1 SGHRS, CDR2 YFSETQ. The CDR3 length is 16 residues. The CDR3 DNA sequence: TGCGCCAGCAGCTTGGCCAGGGGAACGGGAACAGATACGCAGTATTTT. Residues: CASSLARGTGTDTQYF. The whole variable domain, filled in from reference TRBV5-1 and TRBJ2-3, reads KAGVTQTPRYLIKTRGQQVTLSCSPISGHRSVSWYQQTPGQGLQFLFEYFSETQRNKGNFPGRFSGRQFSNSRSEMNVSTLELGDSALYLCASSLARGTGTDTQYFGPGTRLTVL.

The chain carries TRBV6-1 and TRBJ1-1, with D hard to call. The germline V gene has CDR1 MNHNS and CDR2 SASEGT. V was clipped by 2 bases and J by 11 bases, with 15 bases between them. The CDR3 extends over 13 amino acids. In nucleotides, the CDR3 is TGTGCCAGCAGTGAATCGTCGGACTCGGTGGCTTTCTTT. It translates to CASSESSDSVAFF.

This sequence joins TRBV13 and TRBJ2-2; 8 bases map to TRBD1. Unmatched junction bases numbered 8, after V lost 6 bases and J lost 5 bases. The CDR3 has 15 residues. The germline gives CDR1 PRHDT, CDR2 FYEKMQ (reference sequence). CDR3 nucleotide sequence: TGTGCCAGCAGTCATTCAGGGGGCGCGACCGGGGAGCTGTTTTTT. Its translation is CASSHSGGATGELFF.

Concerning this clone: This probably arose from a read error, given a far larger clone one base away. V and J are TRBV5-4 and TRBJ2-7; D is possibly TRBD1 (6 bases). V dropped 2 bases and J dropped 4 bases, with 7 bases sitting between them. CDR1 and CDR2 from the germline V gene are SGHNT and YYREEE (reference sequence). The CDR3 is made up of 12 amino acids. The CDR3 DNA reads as TGTGCCAGCAGCTTACAGGGTTACGAGCAGTACTTC. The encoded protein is CASSLQGYEQYF.

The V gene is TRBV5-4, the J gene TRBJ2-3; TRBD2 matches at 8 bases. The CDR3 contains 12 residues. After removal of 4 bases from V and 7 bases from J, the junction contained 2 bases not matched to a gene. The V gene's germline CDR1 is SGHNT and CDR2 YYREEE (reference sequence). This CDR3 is CASSREGHTQYF. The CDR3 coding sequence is TGTGCCAGCAGCCGGGAGGGGCATACGCAGTATTTT.

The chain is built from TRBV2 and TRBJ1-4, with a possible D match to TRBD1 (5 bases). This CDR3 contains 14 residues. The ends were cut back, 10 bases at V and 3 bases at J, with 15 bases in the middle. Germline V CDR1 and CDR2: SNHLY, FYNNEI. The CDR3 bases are TGTGCCACTTCTTGGGGGGAGGCTAATGAAAAACTGTTTTTT. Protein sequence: CATSWGEANEKLFF.

In nucleotides, the CDR3 is TGTGCCAGCAGCTTAGATATCCTAGCGGGGACCTACGAGCAGTACTTC. Protein: CASSLDILAGTYEQYF. V usage is TRBV11-2 and J usage is TRBJ2-7, with TRBD2 matching 9 bases. Germline V gene sequence: CDR1 SGHAT, CDR2 FQNNGV. The V gene end was trimmed by 0 bases and the J gene end by 2 bases; junction bases not matched to a gene: 5. CDR3 length equals 16 residues.

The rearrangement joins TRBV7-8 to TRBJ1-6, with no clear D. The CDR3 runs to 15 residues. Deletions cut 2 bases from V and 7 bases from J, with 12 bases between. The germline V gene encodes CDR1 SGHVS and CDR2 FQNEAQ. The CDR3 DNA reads TGTGCCAGCAGCTTAATCCGAGATGTCAATTCACCCCTCCACTTT. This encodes CASSLIRDVNSPLHF.

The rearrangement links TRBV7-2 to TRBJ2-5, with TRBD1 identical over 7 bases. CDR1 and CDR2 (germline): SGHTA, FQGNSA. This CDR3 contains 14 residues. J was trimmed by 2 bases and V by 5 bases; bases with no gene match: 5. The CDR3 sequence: CASSLTGEQETQYF. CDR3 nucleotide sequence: TGTGCCAGCAGCCTAACAGGGGAACAAGAGACCCAGTACTTC.

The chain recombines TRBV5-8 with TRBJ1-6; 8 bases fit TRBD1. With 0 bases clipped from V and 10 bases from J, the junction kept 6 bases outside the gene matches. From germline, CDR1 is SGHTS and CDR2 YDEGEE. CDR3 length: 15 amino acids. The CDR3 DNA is TGTGCCAGCAGCTTGGCCGGACAGGGTAGATCACCCCTCCACTTT. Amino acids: CASSLAGQGRSPLHF.

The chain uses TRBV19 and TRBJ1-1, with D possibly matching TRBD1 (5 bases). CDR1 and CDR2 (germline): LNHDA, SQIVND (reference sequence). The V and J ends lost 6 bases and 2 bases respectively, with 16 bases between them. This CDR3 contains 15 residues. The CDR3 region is CASSPRRDINTEAFF. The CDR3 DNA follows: TGTGCCAGTAGCCCGCGCAGGGATATTAACACTGAAGCTTTCTTT.

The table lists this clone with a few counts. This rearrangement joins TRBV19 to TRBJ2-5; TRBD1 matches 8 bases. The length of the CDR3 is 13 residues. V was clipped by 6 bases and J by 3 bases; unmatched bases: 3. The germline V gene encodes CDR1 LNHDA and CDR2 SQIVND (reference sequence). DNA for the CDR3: TGTGCCAGTAGCACGGACAGGGAAGAGACCCAGTACTTC. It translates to CASSTDREETQYF.

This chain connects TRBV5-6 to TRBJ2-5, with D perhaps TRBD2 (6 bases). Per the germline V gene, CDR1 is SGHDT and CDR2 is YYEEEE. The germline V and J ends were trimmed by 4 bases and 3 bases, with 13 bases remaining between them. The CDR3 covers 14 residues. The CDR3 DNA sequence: TGTGCCAGCAGCCGTTATCGACTAGAAGAGACCCAGTACTTC. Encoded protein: CASSRYRLEETQYF.